The 4 T cell receptor beta chains below were found in one sample sequenced in a study of T cell changes during pregnancy in multiple sclerosis. Data came from immunoSEQ multiplex PCR; TCRdb stores just in-frame clones and leaves some out. Of approximately 100,000 clones in the sample, 91% are singletons; the top ten hold about 3%. The sample in question was peripheral blood, obtained after pregnancy. Source of these receptors: a female donor with multiple sclerosis, enrolled in a pregnancy study.

V usage is TRBV7-9 and J usage is TRBJ1-6, with a tentative D call TRBD1 (6 bases). Trimming removed 4 bases at V and 9 bases at J, with 13 bases between. Germline CDR1 is SEHNR and CDR2 is FQNEAQ (reference sequence). This CDR3 region has 14 residues. CDR3 residues: CASSSTGLGSPLHF. The CDR3 DNA reads as TGTGCCAGCAGCTCAACAGGGTTGGGTTCACCCCTCCACTTT.

The chain combines TRBV18 with TRBJ1-4, with 7 bases identical to TRBD1. Germline CDR1 KGHSH, CDR2 LQKENI. This CDR3 contains 17 residues. Trimming cost V 2 bases and J 4 bases; bases outside gene matches: 10. The CDR3 is CASSPGDYGTVNEKLFF. The DNA for the CDR3 is TGTGCCAGCTCACCAGGCGACTACGGGACAGTTAATGAAAAACTGTTTTTT.

The DNA for the CDR3 is TGTGCCAGCAGCCCCAGGGGACGGCCTCAAGAGACCCAGTACTTC. It encodes CASSPRGRPQETQYF. V usage is TRBV5-6 and J usage is TRBJ2-5, with a weak D call TRBD1 (6 bases). The CDR3 runs 15 residues. The V end lost 4 bases, the J end lost 2 bases, and 15 bases lay between the germline ends. Germline V gene data show CDR1 as SGHDT and CDR2 as YYEEEE. Looking up the rest from reference TRBV5-6 and TRBJ2-5 gives the full variable domain: DAGVTQSPTHLIKTRGQQVTLRCSPKSGHDTVSWYQQALGQGPQFIFQYYEEEERQRGNFPDRFSGHQFPNYSSELNVNALLLGDSALYLCASSPRGRPQETQYFGPGTRLLVL.

The chain employs TRBV13 and TRBJ2-6, with 10 nucleotides matching TRBD1. V gave up 5 bases and J gave up 0 bases; unmatched junction bases: 7. The germline gives CDR1 PRHDT, CDR2 FYEKMQ (reference sequence). The CDR3 has 18 amino acids. The CDR3 reads CASSPAGTGDSGANVLTF. In DNA form, the CDR3 reads TGTGCCAGCAGCCCGGCCGGGACAGGGGACTCTGGGGCCAACGTCCTGACTTTC.